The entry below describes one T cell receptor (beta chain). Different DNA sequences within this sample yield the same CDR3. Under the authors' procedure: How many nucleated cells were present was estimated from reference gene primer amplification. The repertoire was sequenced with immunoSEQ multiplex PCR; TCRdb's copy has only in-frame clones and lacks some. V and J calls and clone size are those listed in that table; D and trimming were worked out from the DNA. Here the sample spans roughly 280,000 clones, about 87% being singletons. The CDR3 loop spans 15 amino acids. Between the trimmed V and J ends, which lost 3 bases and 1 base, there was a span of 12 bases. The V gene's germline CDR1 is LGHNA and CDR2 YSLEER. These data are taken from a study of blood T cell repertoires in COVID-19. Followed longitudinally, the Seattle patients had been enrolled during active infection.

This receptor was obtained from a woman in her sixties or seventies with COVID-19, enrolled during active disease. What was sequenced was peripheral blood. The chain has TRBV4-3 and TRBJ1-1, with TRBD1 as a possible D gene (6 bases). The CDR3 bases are TGCGCCAGCAGCCAGGGCGGGGGGGCGAACACTGAAGCTTTCTTT. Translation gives CASSQGGGANTEAFF.